Sequencing of this T cell receptor (beta chain) was carried out in a study of blood T cells in healthy people across ages. Overall study results and limits: The diversity estimates, figures obtained from one million T cells, were considered underestimates.

As regards this clonotype: What it binds is not known.

The length of the CDR3 is 17 residues. V lost 2 bases and J lost 7; bases outside the gene matches: 9. Germline V gene sequence: CDR1 SGHTA, CDR2 FQGNSA. Primers used in a second PCR of about 7 to 11 cycles were a sample-barcoded 5' primer and a J-beta primer mix. Carrying 12 random nucleotides, a template-switch adaptor labeled each individual cDNA molecule. TCRdb reprocessed the 5' RACE reads via MiXCR and lists one record per CDR3 protein. Here the sample spans 600,000 to 1,000,000 distinct CDR3 sequences, roughly 60% being singletons. The chain is built from TRBV7-2 and TRBJ2-1; 12 nucleotides agree with TRBD2. What was sequenced was blood. The receptor comes from a young man in good health. The CDR3 DNA is TGTGCCAGCAGCTTAATGGTCCTAGCGGGAGGGATAAATGAGCAGTTCTTC. The encoded protein is CASSLMVLAGGINEQFF.